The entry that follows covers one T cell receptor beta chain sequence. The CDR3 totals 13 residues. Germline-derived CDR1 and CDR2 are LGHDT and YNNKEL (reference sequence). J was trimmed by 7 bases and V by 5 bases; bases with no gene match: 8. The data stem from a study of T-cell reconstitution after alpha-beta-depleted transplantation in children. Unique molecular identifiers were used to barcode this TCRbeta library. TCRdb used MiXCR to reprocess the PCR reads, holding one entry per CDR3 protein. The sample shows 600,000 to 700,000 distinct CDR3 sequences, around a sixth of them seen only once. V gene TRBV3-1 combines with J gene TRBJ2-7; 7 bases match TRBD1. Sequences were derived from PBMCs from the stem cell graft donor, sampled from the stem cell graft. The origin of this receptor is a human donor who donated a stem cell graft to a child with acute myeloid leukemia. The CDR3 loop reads CASSTDRRTEQYF. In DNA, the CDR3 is TGTGCCAGCAGCACGGACAGGAGGACGGAGCAGTACTTC.